This T cell receptor beta chain is from a study of blood T cell repertoires in COVID-19. Across the study: COVID-19 samples from acute and convalescent phases originated in the United States, Italy and Spain. From T cells, B-cell-depleted T cells, or PBMCs came the material, which was cDNA or gDNA.

The germline V gene encodes CDR1 SGHRS and CDR2 YFSETQ. After removal of 3 bases from V and 7 bases from J, the junction contained 12 bases not matched to a gene. The CDR3 contains 17 residues. It was during active infection that Seattle patients were enrolled and then longitudinally followed. Per the original methods: It was from reference gene primer amplification that nucleated cell counts were estimated. Sequencing used immunoSEQ multiplex PCR; TCRdb keeps in-frame clones, though not all of them. That table is the source of V, J and clone size, and D and trimming were worked out from the DNA. Of 250,000 to 300,000 clones detected, about 87% appear once; the ten largest clones hold about a tenth. This clone was seen only once.

The specimen was peripheral blood. J is TRBJ2-1 and V is TRBV5-1; 11 bases match TRBD2. This clonotype originated in a woman between 65 and 79 years old with COVID-19, enrolled during active disease. CDR3 DNA: TGCGCCAGCAGCTCTGATGGGTGGCTAGCGGGAGGTAATGAGCAGTTCTTC. Translated, it gives CASSSDGWLAGGNEQFF.